This T cell receptor beta chain is from a study of T cells in Graves' hyperthyroidism and ophthalmopathy. Exclusion of patients followed from uncontrolled infection, other autoimmune disease, pregnancy or lactation. This clonotype was picked up a small number of times. The CDR3 totals 13 residues. Germline values: CDR1 SEHNR, CDR2 FQNEAQ (reference sequence). V was shortened by 5 bases and J by 5 bases, with 12 bases between the two germline ends. RNA transcripts provided the source from which TCR beta CDR3 regions were amplified. HTBI primers drove first-round RT-PCR of the TCR CDR3. In TCRdb, the multiplex PCR reads were re-called with MiXCR into one record per CDR3 protein. The table records approximately 320,000 distinct CDR3 sequences, roughly 17% of them present only once.

The source is a man aged 25 to 45 with Graves' hyperthyroidism. The chain links TRBV7-9 to TRBJ2-5, with D possibly matching TRBD2 (5 bases). Sequencing was carried out using blood. CDR3 nucleotides: TGTGCCAGCAGCCAGGAGGCGTCGGAGACCCAGTACTTC. It codes for CASSQEASETQYF.